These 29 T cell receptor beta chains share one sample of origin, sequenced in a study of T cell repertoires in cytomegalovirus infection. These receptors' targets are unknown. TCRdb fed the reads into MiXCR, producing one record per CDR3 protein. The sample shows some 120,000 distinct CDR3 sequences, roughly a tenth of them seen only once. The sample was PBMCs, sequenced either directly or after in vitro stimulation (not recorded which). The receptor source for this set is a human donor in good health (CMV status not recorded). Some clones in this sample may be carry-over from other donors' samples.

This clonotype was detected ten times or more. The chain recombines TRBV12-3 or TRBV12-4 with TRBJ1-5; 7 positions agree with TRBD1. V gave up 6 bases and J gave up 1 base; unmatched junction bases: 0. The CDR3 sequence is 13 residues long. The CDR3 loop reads CASSRGSNQPQHF. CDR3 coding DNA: TGTGCCAGCAGCAGGGGGAGCAATCAGCCCCAGCATTTT.

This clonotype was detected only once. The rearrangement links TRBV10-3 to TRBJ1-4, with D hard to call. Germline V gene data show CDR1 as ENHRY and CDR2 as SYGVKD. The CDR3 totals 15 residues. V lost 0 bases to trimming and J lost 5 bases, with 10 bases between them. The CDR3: CAISESQQQNEKLFF. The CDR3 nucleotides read TGTGCCATCAGTGAGTCTCAGCAACAGAATGAAAAACTGTTTTTT.

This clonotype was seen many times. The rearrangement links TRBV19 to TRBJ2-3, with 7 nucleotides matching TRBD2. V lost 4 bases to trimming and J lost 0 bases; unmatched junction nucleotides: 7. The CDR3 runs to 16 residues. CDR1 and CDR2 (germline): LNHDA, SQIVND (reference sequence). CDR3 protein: CASSTGGYPSTDTQYF. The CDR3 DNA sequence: TGTGCCAGTAGTACGGGAGGCTACCCTAGCACAGATACGCAGTATTTT. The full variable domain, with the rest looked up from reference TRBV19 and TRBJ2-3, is DGGITQSPKYLFRKEGQNVTLSCEQNLNHDAMYWYRQDPGQGLRLIYYSQIVNDFQKGDIAEGYSVSREKKESFPLTVTSAQKNPTAFYLCASSTGGYPSTDTQYFGPGTRLTVL.

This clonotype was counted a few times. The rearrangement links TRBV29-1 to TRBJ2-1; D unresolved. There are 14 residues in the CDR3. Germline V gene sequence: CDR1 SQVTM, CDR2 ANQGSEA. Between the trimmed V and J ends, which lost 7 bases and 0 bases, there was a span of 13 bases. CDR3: CSAITISSYNEQFF. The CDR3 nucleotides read TGCAGCGCCATTACTATCAGCTCCTACAATGAGCAGTTCTTC.

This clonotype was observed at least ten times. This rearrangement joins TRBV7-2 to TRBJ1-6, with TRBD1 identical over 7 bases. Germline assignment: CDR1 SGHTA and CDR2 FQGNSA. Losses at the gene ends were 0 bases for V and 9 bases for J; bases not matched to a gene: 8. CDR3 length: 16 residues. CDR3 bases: TGTGCCAGCAGCTTAGCGCTCGGTACAGGGGTTTCACCCCTCCACTTT. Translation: CASSLALGTGVSPLHF.

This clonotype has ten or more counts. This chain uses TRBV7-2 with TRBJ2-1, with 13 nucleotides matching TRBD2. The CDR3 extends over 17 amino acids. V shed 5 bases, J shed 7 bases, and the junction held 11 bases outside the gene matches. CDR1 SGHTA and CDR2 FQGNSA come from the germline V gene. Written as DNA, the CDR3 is TGTGCCAGCAGCCCTCCTGGACTAGCGGGAGTCGGGAATGAGCAGTTCTTC. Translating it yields CASSPPGLAGVGNEQFF. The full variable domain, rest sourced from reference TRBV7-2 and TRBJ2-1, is GAGVSQSPSNKVTEKGKDVELRCDPISGHTALYWYRQSLGQGLEFLIYFQGNSAPDKSGLPSDRFSAERTGGSVSTLTIQRTQQEDSAVYLCASSPPGLAGVGNEQFFGPGTRLTVL.

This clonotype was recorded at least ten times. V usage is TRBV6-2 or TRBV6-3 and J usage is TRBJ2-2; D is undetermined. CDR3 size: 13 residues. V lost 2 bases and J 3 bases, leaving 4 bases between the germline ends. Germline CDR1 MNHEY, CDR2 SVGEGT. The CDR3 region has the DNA TGTGCCAGCAGTTACACAGACACCGGGGAGCTGTTTTTT. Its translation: CASSYTDTGELFF.

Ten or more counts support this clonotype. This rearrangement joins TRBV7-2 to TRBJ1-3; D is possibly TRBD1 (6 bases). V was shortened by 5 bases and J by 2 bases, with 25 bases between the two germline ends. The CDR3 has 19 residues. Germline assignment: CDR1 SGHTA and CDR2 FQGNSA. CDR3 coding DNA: TGTGCCAGCAGCAAACGAACACAACCGGGACAAGGAGCTGGAAACACCATATATTTT. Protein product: CASSKRTQPGQGAGNTIYF.

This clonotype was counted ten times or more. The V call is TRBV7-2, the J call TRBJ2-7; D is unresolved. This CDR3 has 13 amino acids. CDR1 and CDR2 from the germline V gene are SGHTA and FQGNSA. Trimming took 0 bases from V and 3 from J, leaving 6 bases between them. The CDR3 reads CASSLAVSYEQYF. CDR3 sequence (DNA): TGTGCCAGCAGCTTAGCGGTTAGCTACGAGCAGTACTTC.

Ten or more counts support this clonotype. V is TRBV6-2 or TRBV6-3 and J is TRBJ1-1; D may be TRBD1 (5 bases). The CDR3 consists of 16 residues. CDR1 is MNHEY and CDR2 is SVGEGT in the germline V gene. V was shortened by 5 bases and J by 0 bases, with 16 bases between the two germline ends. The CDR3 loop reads CASSLSRGRMNTEAFF. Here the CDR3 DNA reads TGTGCCAGCAGTCTGTCTAGGGGACGGATGAACACTGAAGCTTTCTTT.

As DNA, the CDR3 is TGTGCCAGCAGCTTAAGTTGGAAGGGGCCCCAGCATTTT. Amino acid sequence: CASSLSWKGPQHF. This sequence joins TRBV7-2 and TRBJ1-5; no clear D. Germline V gene data show CDR1 as SGHTA and CDR2 as FQGNSA. The CDR3 contains 13 residues. V was trimmed by 2 bases and J by 9 bases, leaving 11 bases between them. Supplemented by reference TRBV7-2 and TRBJ1-5, the full variable domain reads GAGVSQSPSNKVTEKGKDVELRCDPISGHTALYWYRQSLGQGLEFLIYFQGNSAPDKSGLPSDRFSAERTGGSVSTLTIQRTQQEDSAVYLCASSLSWKGPQHFGDGTRLSIL.

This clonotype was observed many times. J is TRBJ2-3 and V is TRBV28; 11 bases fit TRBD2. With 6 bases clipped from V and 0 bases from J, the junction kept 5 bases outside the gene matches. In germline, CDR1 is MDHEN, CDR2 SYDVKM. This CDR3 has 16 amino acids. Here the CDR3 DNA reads TGTGCCAGCAGCTCGTGGACTAGCGGGAGCACAGATACGCAGTATTTT. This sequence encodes CASSSWTSGSTDTQYF.

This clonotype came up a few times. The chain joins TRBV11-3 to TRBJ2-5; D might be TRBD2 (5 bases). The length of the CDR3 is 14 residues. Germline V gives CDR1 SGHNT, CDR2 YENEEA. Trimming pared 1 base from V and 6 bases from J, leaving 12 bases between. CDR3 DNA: TGTGCCAGCAGCTTAGGACTCCGGGGAAAGACCCAGTACTTC. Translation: CASSLGLRGKTQYF.

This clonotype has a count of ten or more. DNA of the CDR3: TGTGCCAGCTCCCAAACCCCCAATGAGCAGTTCTTC. Its protein product is CASSQTPNEQFF. The chain couples TRBV6-2 or TRBV6-3 to TRBJ2-1; unclear D gene. V was pared by 8 bases and J by 6 bases, with 11 bases between. The CDR3 spans 12 residues. Germline V lookup: CDR1 MNHEY, CDR2 SVGEGT.

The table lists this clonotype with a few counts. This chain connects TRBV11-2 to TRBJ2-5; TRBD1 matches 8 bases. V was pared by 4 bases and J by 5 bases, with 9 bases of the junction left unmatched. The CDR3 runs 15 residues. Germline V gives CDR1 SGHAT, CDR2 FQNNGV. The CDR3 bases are TGTGCCAGCAGCTCTCCCAGGGGGCTTGAGGAGACCCAGTACTTC. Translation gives CASSSPRGLEETQYF. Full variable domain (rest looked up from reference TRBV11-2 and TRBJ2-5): EAGVAQSPRYKIIEKRQSVAFWCNPISGHATLYWYQQILGQGPKLLIQFQNNGVVDDSQLPKDRFSAERLKGVDSTLKIQPAKLEDSAVYLCASSSPRGLEETQYFGPGTRLLVL.

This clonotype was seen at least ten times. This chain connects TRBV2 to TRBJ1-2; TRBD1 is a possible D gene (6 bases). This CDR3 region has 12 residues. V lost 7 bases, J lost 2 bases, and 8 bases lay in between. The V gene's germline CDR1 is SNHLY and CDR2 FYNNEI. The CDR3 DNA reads TGTGCCAGCACAGGGGAGAACTATGGCTACACCTTC. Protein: CASTGENYGYTF.

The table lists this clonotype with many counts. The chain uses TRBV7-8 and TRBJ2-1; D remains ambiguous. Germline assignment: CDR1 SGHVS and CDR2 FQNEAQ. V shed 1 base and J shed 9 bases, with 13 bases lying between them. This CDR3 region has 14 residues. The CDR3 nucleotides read TGTGCCAGCAGCTTAGGTGGGCCGTCTCCTGAGCAGTTCTTC. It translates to CASSLGGPSPEQFF.

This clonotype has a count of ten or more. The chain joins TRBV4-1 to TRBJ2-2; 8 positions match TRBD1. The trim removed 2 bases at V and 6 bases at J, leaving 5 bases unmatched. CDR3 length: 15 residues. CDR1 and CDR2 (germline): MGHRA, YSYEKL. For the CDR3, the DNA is TGCGCCAGCAGCCAACCGGGACAGGCGTCCGGGGAGCTGTTTTTT. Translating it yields CASSQPGQASGELFF.

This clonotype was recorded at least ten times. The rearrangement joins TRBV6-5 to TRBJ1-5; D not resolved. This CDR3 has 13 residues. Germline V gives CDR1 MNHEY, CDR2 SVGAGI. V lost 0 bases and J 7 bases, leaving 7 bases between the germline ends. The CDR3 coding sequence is TGTGCCAGCAGTTACTCGGGTTTACAGCCCCAGCATTTT. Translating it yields CASSYSGLQPQHF.

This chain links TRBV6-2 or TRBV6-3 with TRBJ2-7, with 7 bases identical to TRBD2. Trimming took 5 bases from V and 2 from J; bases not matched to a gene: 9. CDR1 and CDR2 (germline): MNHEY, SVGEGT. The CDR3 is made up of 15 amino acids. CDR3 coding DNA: TGTGCCAGCAGTCCCATACTAGCGAGGGCCTACGAGCAGTACGTC. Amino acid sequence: CASSPILARAYEQYV.

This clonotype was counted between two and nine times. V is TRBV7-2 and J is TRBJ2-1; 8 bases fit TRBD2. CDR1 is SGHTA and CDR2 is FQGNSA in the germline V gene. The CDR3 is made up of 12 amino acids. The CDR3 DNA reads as TGTGCTGGTACTAGCGGCGGAATCGAGCAGTTCTTC. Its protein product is CAGTSGGIEQFF.

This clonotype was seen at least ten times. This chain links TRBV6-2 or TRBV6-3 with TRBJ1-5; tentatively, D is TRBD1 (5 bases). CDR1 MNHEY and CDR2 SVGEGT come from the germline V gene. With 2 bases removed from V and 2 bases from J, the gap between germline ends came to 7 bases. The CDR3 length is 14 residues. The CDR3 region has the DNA TGTGCCAGCAGTTACCAGGGTGGCAATCAGCCCCAGCATTTT. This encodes CASSYQGGNQPQHF.

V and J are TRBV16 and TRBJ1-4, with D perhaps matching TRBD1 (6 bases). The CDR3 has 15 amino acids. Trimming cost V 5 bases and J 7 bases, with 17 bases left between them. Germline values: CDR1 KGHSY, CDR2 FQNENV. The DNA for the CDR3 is TGTGCCAGCAGCAGTATACAGGGTATCGGTGAAAAACTGTTTTTT. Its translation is CASSSIQGIGEKLFF.

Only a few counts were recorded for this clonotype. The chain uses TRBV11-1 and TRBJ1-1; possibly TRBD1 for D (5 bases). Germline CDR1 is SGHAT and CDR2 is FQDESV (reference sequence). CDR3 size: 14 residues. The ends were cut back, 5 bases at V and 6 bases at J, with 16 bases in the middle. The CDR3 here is CASSVDPRGSEAFF. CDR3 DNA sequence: TGTGCCAGCAGCGTGGACCCCCGGGGGTCTGAAGCTTTCTTT.

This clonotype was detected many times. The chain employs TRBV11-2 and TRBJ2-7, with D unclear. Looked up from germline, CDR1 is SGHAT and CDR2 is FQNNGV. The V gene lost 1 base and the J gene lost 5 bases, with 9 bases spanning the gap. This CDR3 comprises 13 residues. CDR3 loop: CASSLAASDEQYV. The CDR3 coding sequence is TGTGCCAGCAGCTTAGCGGCCAGCGACGAGCAGTACGTC.

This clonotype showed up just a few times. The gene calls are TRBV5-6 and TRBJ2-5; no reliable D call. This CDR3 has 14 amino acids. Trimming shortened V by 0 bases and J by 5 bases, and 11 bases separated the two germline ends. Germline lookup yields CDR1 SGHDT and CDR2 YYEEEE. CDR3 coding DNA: TGTGCCAGCAGCTTGGAGAACGGTTGGGAGACCCAGTACTTC. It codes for CASSLENGWETQYF.

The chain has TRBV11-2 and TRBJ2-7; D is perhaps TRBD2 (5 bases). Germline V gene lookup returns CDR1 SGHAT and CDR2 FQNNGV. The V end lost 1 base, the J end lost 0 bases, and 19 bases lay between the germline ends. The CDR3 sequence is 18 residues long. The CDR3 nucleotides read TGTGCCAGCAGCTTAGTTCGCTGGAACCGGGATAGCTCCTACGAGCAGTACTTC. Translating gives CASSLVRWNRDSSYEQYF.

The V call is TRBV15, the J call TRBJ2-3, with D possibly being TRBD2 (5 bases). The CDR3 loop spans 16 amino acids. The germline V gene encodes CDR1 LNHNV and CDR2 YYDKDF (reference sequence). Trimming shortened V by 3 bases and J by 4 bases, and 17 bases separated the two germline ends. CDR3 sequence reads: CATSSMGLAPADTQYF. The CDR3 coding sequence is TGTGCCACCAGCAGTATGGGTCTAGCACCCGCAGATACGCAGTATTTT.

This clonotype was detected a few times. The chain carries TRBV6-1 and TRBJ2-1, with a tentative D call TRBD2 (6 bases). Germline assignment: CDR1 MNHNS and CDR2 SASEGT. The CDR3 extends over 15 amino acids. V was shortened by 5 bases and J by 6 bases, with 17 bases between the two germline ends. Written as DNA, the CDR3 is TGTGCCAGCAGTTATTATCGGCGGGGAACCAATGAGCAGTTCTTC. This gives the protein CASSYYRRGTNEQFF.